The rows below give T cell receptor beta chains drawn from one sample of a study of human T cells and chemical hapten exposure. TCRdb re-derived calls from the RACE reads in MiXCR, one entry per CDR3 protein. The sample lists 71,000 or so distinct CDR3 sequences; around 10% were seen once. Sequenced here: whole blood, sampled in connection with sensitization to the hapten diphenylcyclopropenone (DPC). These receptors all stem from a woman aged 40 to 50 with alopecia areata. Some clones in this sample may be carry-over from other donors' samples. CDR3s include the opening cysteine and the closing phenylalanine or tryptophan. A D gene is named only where the DNA matches it firmly. Some rows mark clone size as missing; the rest say once, few, many or name a class of expanded clone.

d_call j_call v_call clone_size cdr3_aa cdr3_nt
- TRBJ1-2 TRBV10-3 many CAIEVAQGQGYGYTF TGTGCCATCGAAGTTGCGCAGGGCCAAGGCTATGGCTACACCTTC
TRBD2 TRBJ2-1 TRBV6-2/TRBV6-3 many CASIAGLAVSYNEQFF TGTGCCAGCATCGCCGGACTAGCGGTATCCTACAATGAGCAGTTCTTC
TRBD1 TRBJ1-1 TRBV6-5 - CASSYYNRGGKTEAFF TGTGCCAGCAGTTATTACAACAGGGGTGGCAAAACTGAAGCTTTCTTT
- TRBJ2-1 TRBV7-9 many CASSSIKAVTYNEQFF TGTGCCAGCAGCTCCATAAAAGCGGTTACCTACAATGAGCAGTTCTTC
TRBD2 TRBJ2-5 TRBV7-9 many CASRAGGTETQYF TGTGCCAGCAGAGCGGGGGGGACGGAGACCCAGTACTTC
- TRBJ2-5 TRBV10-1 many CASSEPPEGTQYF TGCGCCAGCAGTGAACCCCCAGAAGGGACCCAGTACTTC
- TRBJ1-3 TRBV7-2 - CASSPVQTIGNTIYF TGTGCCAGCAGCCCCGTTCAGACAATTGGAAACACCATATATTTT
- TRBJ1-2 TRBV12-3/TRBV12-4 few CASRERDGYTF TGTGCCAGCAGGGAGAGAGATGGCTACACCTTC
- TRBJ2-1 TRBV7-3 many CASSPRGLADTLFNEQFF TGTGCCAGCAGCCCTCGGGGGCTAGCGGACACCCTTTTCAATGAGCAGTTCTTC
TRBD1 TRBJ2-5 TRBV28 - CASSPGGLVETQYF TGTGCCAGCAGCCCAGGGGGCTTGGTAGAGACCCAGTACTTC
TRBD2 TRBJ2-1 TRBV2 many CASNRQRGHNEQFF TGTGCCAGCAATAGACAGCGGGGGCACAATGAGCAGTTCTTC
- TRBJ2-5 TRBV29-1 many CSVKIYQETQYF TGCAGCGTGAAGATATACCAAGAGACCCAGTACTTC
TRBD2 TRBJ2-1 TRBV13 many CASSLYLSGGSYNEQFF TGTGCCAGCAGCTTATACCTAAGCGGGGGGTCCTACAATGAGCAGTTCTTC
- TRBJ1-5 TRBV6-2/TRBV6-3 many CATEIIQGSNQPQHF TGTGCCACGGAGATAATACAAGGGAGCAATCAGCCCCAGCATTTT
TRBD1 TRBJ1-6 TRBV27 many CASSPRIQGQGRSNSPLHF TGTGCCAGCAGTCCCCGTATTCAGGGACAGGGACGGAGTAATTCACCCCTCCACTTT
TRBD1 TRBJ2-4 TRBV28 few CASSLAGTGPQNIQYF TGTGCCAGCAGCCTTGCCGGGACAGGTCCCCAAAACATTCAGTACTTC
- TRBJ2-6 TRBV5-4 many CASSPDSARANVLTF TGTGCCAGCAGCCCCGACAGCGCTCGGGCCAACGTCCTGACTTTC
- TRBJ1-2 TRBV10-3 many CAISETVYGYTF TGTGCCATCAGTGAGACAGTCTATGGCTACACCTTC
TRBD2 TRBJ2-1 TRBV10-3 many CAISDPGTSSYNEQFF TGTGCCATCAGTGACCCCGGGACTAGCTCCTACAATGAGCAGTTCTTC
TRBD2 TRBJ2-1 TRBV20-1 few CSALMDRWLAGGQGEQFF TGCAGTGCTCTTATGGATCGTTGGCTAGCGGGGGGGCAGGGTGAGCAGTTCTTC
TRBD1 TRBJ2-1 TRBV18 few CASSPGQYEQFF TGTGCCAGCTCTCCGGGACAGTATGAGCAGTTCTTC
TRBD1 TRBJ1-1 TRBV4-2 few CASSPRQGAHTEAFF TGTGCCAGCAGCCCCCGACAGGGGGCGCACACTGAAGCTTTCTTT
- TRBJ2-7 TRBV6-2/TRBV6-3 few CASSRTYYEQYF TGTGCCAGCAGTCGGACCTACTACGAGCAGTACTTC
TRBD1 TRBJ1-2 TRBV6-5 many CASSYSRTGWEGYTF TGTGCCAGCAGTTACTCGAGGACAGGATGGGAGGGCTACACCTTC
- TRBJ1-5 TRBV7-8 many CASSSRWDQPQHF TGTGCCAGCAGCTCGAGATGGGATCAGCCCCAGCATTTT
TRBD2 TRBJ2-1 TRBV4-3 many CASSQVGAGGYNEQFF TGCGCCAGCAGCCAAGTGGGAGCGGGGGGCTACAATGAGCAGTTCTTC
- TRBJ2-3 TRBV29-1 many CSVAGQGDTQYF TGCAGCGTTGCGGGGCAGGGAGATACGCAGTATTTT
- TRBJ1-5 TRBV3-1 - CASSQAGMDYQPQHF TGTGCCAGCAGCCAAGCGGGAATGGACTATCAGCCCCAGCATTTT
- TRBJ1-2 TRBV29-1 many CSVALNAGGSYGYTF TGCAGCGTTGCCCTCAACGCGGGGGGCAGCTATGGCTACACCTTC
TRBD1 TRBJ2-5 TRBV5-5 many CASSLFAGGVETQYF TGTGCCAGCAGCTTGTTCGCAGGGGGCGTTGAGACCCAGTACTTC
TRBD2 TRBJ2-4 TRBV6-2/TRBV6-3 many CASRTSGGENIQYF TGTGCCAGCAGAACTAGCGGGGGGGAAAACATTCAGTACTTC
- TRBJ1-2 TRBV6-5 many CASSYGGAGRAQYGYTF TGTGCCAGCAGTTACGGGGGGGCAGGGAGAGCGCAATATGGCTACACCTTC
- TRBJ1-6 TRBV11-2 many CASSLEFYSPLHF TGTGCCAGCAGCTTAGAGTTCTACTCACCCCTCCACTTT
- TRBJ2-5 TRBV6-2/TRBV6-3 few CASSYPGPPTQYF TGTGCCAGCAGTTACCCGGGACCGCCGACCCAGTACTTC
- TRBJ1-5 TRBV6-5 many CASSQQEGYQPQHF TGTGCCAGCAGCCAACAGGAGGGGTATCAGCCCCAGCATTTT
- TRBJ1-2 TRBV19 few CATLGALSSFYGYTF TGTGCCACCCTGGGGGCCCTCAGCAGCTTCTATGGCTACACCTTC